A single sample is the source of the 31 T cell receptor beta chains below, sequenced in a study of OX40 agonist ivuxolimab in advanced cancers. The data were produced by immunoSEQ multiplex PCR, yet TCRdb's version contains in-frame clones alone and is incomplete. The sample records approximately 81,000 clones, roughly 80% being singletons. The sample here was CD4+ or CD8+ T cells sorted from blood, taken in a trial of the OX40 agonist ivuxolimab. These receptors all stem from an adult with an advanced solid tumor such as melanoma, head and neck, liver or kidney cancer.

The rearrangement joins TRBV11-3 to TRBJ1-1; D is ambiguous. Trimming pared 4 bases from V and 4 bases from J, leaving 13 bases between. Germline values: CDR1 SGHNT, CDR2 YENEEA. The CDR3 extends over 14 amino acids. The CDR3 nucleotides are TGTGCCAGCAGCTCCTGGACCGGCGGCACTGAAGCTTTCTTT. Its protein is CASSSWTGGTEAFF.

There are a few counts of this clone. The chain uses TRBV6-5 and TRBJ1-2; 7 nucleotides agree with TRBD1. The CDR3 covers 14 residues. J was trimmed by 4 bases and V by 4 bases; bases with no gene match: 6. The V gene's germline CDR1 is MNHEY and CDR2 SVGAGI. The CDR3 reads CASSSPGQIYGYTF. The CDR3 DNA reads TGTGCCAGCAGTTCTCCGGGACAGATCTATGGCTACACCTTC.

The V and J genes are TRBV18 and TRBJ2-3, with 8 bases aligning to TRBD1. The CDR3 extends over 15 amino acids. With 5 bases clipped from V and 0 bases from J, the junction kept 4 bases outside the gene matches. CDR1 is KGHSH and CDR2 is LQKENI in the germline V gene. The CDR3 nucleotides read TGTGCCAGCTCATTCCGGACAGGGAGCACAGATACGCAGTATTTT. This gives the protein CASSFRTGSTDTQYF. Filled out from reference TRBV18 and TRBJ2-3, the complete variable domain reads NAGVMQNPRHLVRRRGQEARLRCSPMKGHSHVYWYRQLPEEGLKFMVYLQKENIIDESGMPKERFSAEFPKEGPSILRIQQVVRGDSAAYFCASSFRTGSTDTQYFGPGTRLTVL.

The sample holds a few counts of this clone. The gene calls are TRBV6-5 and TRBJ1-2; D ambiguous. Germline CDR1 reads MNHEY; CDR2 reads SVGAGI. The CDR3 spans 13 residues. Between the trimmed V and J ends, which lost 6 bases and 7 bases, there was a span of 15 bases. CDR3 region: CASRSSEGIGYTF. Written as DNA, the CDR3 is TGTGCCAGCAGATCGTCGGAGGGAATTGGCTACACCTTC.

V usage is TRBV11-2 and J usage is TRBJ2-1; D unresolved. This CDR3 spans 13 amino acids. Trimming stripped 1 base from V and 10 bases from J, with 11 bases between. The germline V gene has CDR1 SGHAT and CDR2 FQNNGV. In nucleotides, the CDR3 is TGTGCCAGCAGCTTAGTTCTTGGGGTAGAGCAGTTCTTC. Translating gives CASSLVLGVEQFF. Combining the CDR3 with reference TRBV11-2 and TRBJ2-1 gives the whole variable domain EAGVAQSPRYKIIEKRQSVAFWCNPISGHATLYWYQQILGQGPKLLIQFQNNGVVDDSQLPKDRFSAERLKGVDSTLKIQPAKLEDSAVYLCASSLVLGVEQFFGPGTRLTVL.

The chain employs TRBV5-5 and TRBJ1-2, with a tentative D call TRBD1 (5 bases). The germline V gene encodes CDR1 SGHKS and CDR2 YYEKEE (reference sequence). The ends were cut back, 0 bases at V and 7 bases at J, with 10 bases in the middle. There are 13 residues in the CDR3. For the CDR3, the DNA is TGTGCCAGCAGCTTGGAGTCGGGGACTGGCTACACCTTC. Its protein product is CASSLESGTGYTF.

V and J are TRBV7-9 and TRBJ1-1; D is ambiguous. Trimming took 1 base from V and 4 from J, leaving 4 bases between them. This CDR3 region has 12 residues. The germline CDR1 and CDR2 sequences are SEHNR and FQNEAQ (reference sequence). CDR3 in amino acids: CASSLGFTEAFF. Written as DNA, the CDR3 is TGTGCCAGCAGCTTAGGTTTCACTGAAGCTTTCTTT.

The rearrangement links TRBV7-2 to TRBJ1-6; possible D gene TRBD1, 6 bases. The CDR3 loop spans 16 amino acids. The germline V gene has CDR1 SGHTA and CDR2 FQGNSA. V was trimmed by 5 bases and J by 10 bases, leaving 21 bases between them. The CDR3 nucleotides read TGTGCCAGCAGCCCGCACCAAACAGGGCCGGGCTCACCCCTCCACTTT. Its translation: CASSPHQTGPGSPLHF.

The gene calls are TRBV21-1 and TRBJ2-6; the table's D call, TRBD1, was not checked against the DNA. TRBV21-1 is marked as a pseudogene. This CDR3 spans 17 amino acids. The CDR3 DNA follows: TGTGCCAGCAGCCCCCGACACGAGATCTCTGGGGCCAACGTCCTGACTTTC. It translates to CASSPRHEISGANVLTF.

Only one count was recorded for this clone. The chain has TRBV5-4 and TRBJ2-7; D perhaps matches TRBD1 (5 bases). With 2 bases removed from V and 2 bases from J, the gap between germline ends came to 14 bases. The CDR3 totals 15 residues. From germline, CDR1 is SGHNT and CDR2 YYREEE (reference sequence). CDR3 amino acids: CASSFVIAGPYEQYF. The CDR3 nucleotides read TGTGCCAGCAGCTTTGTCATAGCAGGGCCCTACGAGCAGTACTTC.

The chain recombines TRBV10-3 with TRBJ1-5; D is undetermined. V was pared by 2 bases and J by 3 bases, with 2 bases between. From germline, CDR1 is ENHRY and CDR2 SYGVKD. The CDR3 is 12 residues long. The DNA of the CDR3 is TGTGCCATCAGTGAGGACAATCAGCCCCAGCATTTT. It is translated as CAISEDNQPQHF.

This chain uses TRBV5-1 with TRBJ2-4, with unresolved D. From germline, CDR1 is SGHRS and CDR2 YFSETQ. The V end was cut by 1 base, the J end by 3 bases, with 8 bases between. This CDR3 is built from 14 residues. CDR3 residues: CASSLNGGKNIQYF. As DNA, the CDR3 is TGCGCCAGCAGCTTGAATGGCGGCAAAAACATTCAGTACTTC. The entire variable domain, with the rest obtained from reference TRBV5-1 and TRBJ2-4, is as follows: KAGVTQTPRYLIKTRGQQVTLSCSPISGHRSVSWYQQTPGQGLQFLFEYFSETQRNKGNFPGRFSGRQFSNSRSEMNVSTLELGDSALYLCASSLNGGKNIQYFGAGTRLSVL.

This chain uses TRBV7-9 with TRBJ2-2; TRBD2 is a possible D gene (6 bases). The ends were cut back, 0 bases at V and 6 bases at J, with 14 bases in the middle. Per germline, CDR1 SEHNR and CDR2 FQNEAQ (reference sequence). This CDR3 has 16 residues. CDR3 in DNA: TGTGCCAGCAGCTTAGCGACTAGTAGGGGCTCCGGGGAGCTGTTTTTT. This translates into CASSLATSRGSGELFF.

V gene TRBV7-2 combines with J gene TRBJ1-1; TRBD1 is a possible D gene (6 bases). CDR1 SGHTA and CDR2 FQGNSA come from the germline V gene. V lost 1 base and J lost 1, with 16 bases in between. The CDR3 contains 17 residues. The CDR3 protein is CASSLVPLQGRNTEAFF. The CDR3, as DNA: TGTGCCAGCAGCTTAGTCCCGCTGCAGGGGAGGAACACTGAAGCTTTCTTT.

The rearrangement uses TRBV15 and TRBJ1-5; the match to TRBD1 covers 11 bases. Germline CDR1 is LNHNV and CDR2 is YYDKDF (reference sequence). This CDR3 spans 17 amino acids. Trimming at V came to 1 base and at J to 5 bases, leaving 7 bases not matched to a gene. In DNA, the CDR3 is TGTGCCACCAGCAGAGGAGTGGGACAGGGGGACGATCAGCCCCAGCATTTT. This codes for CATSRGVGQGDDQPQHF.

There are a few counts of this clone. V gene TRBV2 combines with J gene TRBJ1-2; a weak D match, TRBD1 (6 bases). Trimming removed 11 bases from V and 2 bases from J, with 9 bases in between. CDR3 length: 11 residues. From germline, CDR1 is SNHLY and CDR2 FYNNEI. CDR3: CAEGQNYGYTF. CDR3 nucleotides: TGTGCCGAAGGACAGAACTATGGCTACACCTTC.

J is TRBJ1-6 and V is TRBV5-1; D is unresolved. The CDR3 has 16 residues. Trimming pared 0 bases from V and 0 bases from J, leaving 7 bases between. Germline CDR1 is SGHRS and CDR2 is YFSETQ. CDR3 loop: CASSLGGHSYNSPLHF. The CDR3 region has the DNA TGCGCCAGCAGCTTGGGGGGTCACTCCTATAATTCACCCCTCCACTTT.

In its sample, this clone was seen a few times. This chain connects TRBV11-3 to TRBJ1-5; TRBD1 agrees at 8 bases. The CDR3 covers 15 residues. Trimming removed 4 bases from V and 2 bases from J; junction bases left unmatched: 4. Looked up from germline, CDR1 is SGHNT and CDR2 is YENEEA. The CDR3 is CASSSTGAGNQPQHF. CDR3 sequence (DNA): TGTGCCAGCAGCTCGACAGGGGCTGGCAATCAGCCCCAGCATTTT.

The rearrangement joins TRBV6-1 to TRBJ2-3, with D possibly being TRBD1 or TRBD2 (6 bases each). The CDR3 runs 17 residues. V lost 2 bases, J lost 3 bases, and 18 bases lay in between. Germline V gene lookup returns CDR1 MNHNS and CDR2 SASEGT. In nucleotides, the CDR3 is TGTGCCAGCAGTGAACACCGGATGGGGGGCCTGACAGATACGCAGTATTTT. Its translation is CASSEHRMGGLTDTQYF.

The chain links TRBV2 to TRBJ2-3; perhaps TRBD1 as D (6 bases). CDR3 length equals 14 residues. Per the germline V gene, CDR1 is SNHLY and CDR2 is FYNNEI. Deletions cut 8 bases from V and 4 bases from J, with 16 bases between. The CDR3 loop is CASASMGASDTQYF. CDR3 coding DNA: TGTGCCAGCGCCTCGATGGGGGCGTCAGATACGCAGTATTTT.

J is TRBJ2-7 and V is TRBV7-2; the D gene is possibly TRBD2 (6 bases). This CDR3 is built from 15 residues. Germline CDR1 and CDR2: SGHTA and FQGNSA. Trimming left V 2 bases short and J 3 bases short, with 14 bases between. This CDR3 is CASSLTGGPNYEQYF. The CDR3 coding sequence is TGTGCCAGCAGCTTAACAGGAGGGCCCAACTACGAGCAGTACTTC. Full variable domain (rest looked up from reference TRBV7-2 and TRBJ2-7): GAGVSQSPSNKVTEKGKDVELRCDPISGHTALYWYRQSLGQGLEFLIYFQGNSAPDKSGLPSDRFSAERTGGSVSTLTIQRTQQEDSAVYLCASSLTGGPNYEQYFGPGTRLTVT.

The CDR3 region has the DNA TGTGCCAGCAGGGAACAGGGGCCCTTCGGACCCCAGCATTTT. Its translation is CASREQGPFGPQHF. The V call is TRBV27, the J call TRBJ1-5; 7 bases align to TRBD1. The ends lost 6 bases at V and 10 bases at J; junction bases unmatched: 12. The CDR3 is made up of 14 amino acids. Germline V lookup: CDR1 MNHEY, CDR2 SMNVEV (reference sequence).

The chain joins TRBV4-2 to TRBJ2-4, with D uncertain. The CDR3 sequence is 15 residues long. V lost 0 bases and J 11 bases, leaving 17 bases between the germline ends. CDR1 LGHNA and CDR2 YNFKEQ come from the germline V gene. The CDR3 loop reads CASSQEVRSGSVQYF. In DNA form, the CDR3 reads TGTGCCAGCAGCCAAGAAGTTCGGAGTGGCTCGGTTCAGTACTTC.

J is TRBJ2-7 and V is TRBV2; D is perhaps TRBD2 (5 bases). Germline V gene data show CDR1 as SNHLY and CDR2 as FYNNEI. CDR3 size: 11 residues. V was clipped by 8 bases and J by 6 bases, with 11 bases between them. The CDR3 DNA reads as TGTGCCAGCGGTTATGCGGGCGAGCAGTACTTC. Its translation is CASGYAGEQYF.

This clone has just a few counts. Here the CDR3 reads CASLSWETQYF. DNA of the CDR3: TGTGCCAGCCTCAGTTGGGAGACCCAGTACTTC. The V gene is TRBV2, the J gene TRBJ2-5, with no clear D. CDR1 SNHLY and CDR2 FYNNEI come from the germline V gene. Trimming took off 8 bases at V and 5 bases at J, with 9 bases between the two ends. The CDR3 covers 11 residues.

There are a few counts of this clone. The V and J genes are TRBV2 and TRBJ1-2; no clear D. Germline CDR1 is SNHLY and CDR2 is FYNNEI. V was pared by 8 bases and J by 7 bases, with 8 bases between. The CDR3 is 10 amino acids. This CDR3 is CASVKSGYTF. As DNA, the CDR3 is TGTGCCAGCGTGAAGTCTGGCTACACCTTC.

The gene calls are TRBV4-2 and TRBJ2-5; perhaps TRBD2 as D (5 bases). Matching the DNA end better, TRBJ2-7 makes the J call doubtful. Germline V lookup: CDR1 LGHNA, CDR2 YNFKEQ. The CDR3 consists of 15 residues. The CDR3 DNA sequence: TGTGCCAGCAGCCAAGATTTTGCTAGCTTCGACGAGCAGTACTTC. Its protein product is CASSQDFASFDEQYF.

The chain uses TRBV12-5 and TRBJ2-6, with TRBD1 matching over 8 bases. Germline CDR1 and CDR2: LGHNT and FRNRAP. Trimming removed 5 bases from V and 2 bases from J; junction bases left unmatched: 11. CDR3 size: 18 residues. CDR3 in DNA: TGTGCTAGTGGTGTCCGATCCGACAGGGGAGCTGGGGCCAACGTCCTGACTTTC. It codes for CASGVRSDRGAGANVLTF.

The chain couples TRBV5-4 to TRBJ1-1; perhaps TRBD1 as D (5 bases). The CDR3 totals 14 residues. Between the trimmed V and J ends, which lost 0 bases and 3 bases, there was a span of 9 bases. Germline CDR1 SGHNT, CDR2 YYREEE (reference sequence). The CDR3 is CASSLGMGDTEAFF. As DNA, the CDR3 is TGTGCCAGCAGCTTGGGGATGGGGGACACTGAAGCTTTCTTT.

The genes are TRBV5-1 and TRBJ1-4, with D unclear. Germline CDR1 is SGHRS and CDR2 is YFSETQ. Trimming removed 0 bases at V and 3 bases at J, with 6 bases between. The CDR3 has 14 amino acids. The CDR3, as DNA: TGCGCCAGCAGCTTGGGGATTGCTAATGAAAAACTGTTTTTT. Its protein is CASSLGIANEKLFF.

This clone was observed a single time. The rearrangement uses TRBV5-1 and TRBJ1-2; D might be TRBD1 (5 bases). This CDR3 contains 15 residues. Deletions cut 0 bases from V and 0 bases from J, with 9 bases between. Germline V gene lookup returns CDR1 SGHRS and CDR2 YFSETQ. CDR3 coding DNA: TGCGCCAGCAGCTTGGCAGGGCCGCCTAACTATGGCTACACCTTC. It encodes CASSLAGPPNYGYTF.